Listed here is a single T cell receptor beta chain. Its antigen remains unknown. The junction differs from germline at one of its ends, possibly a read error. The data stem from a study of tumor-infiltrating lymphocytes in primary liver carcinoma. Study outcomes and limitations: Because of bulk unsorted sampling, CD4+ and CD8+ repertoires were not subjected to comparison.

Germline values: CDR1 SGHAT, CDR2 FQNNGV. The CDR3 spans 17 residues. RNA was extracted from whole blood without cell sorting, alongside germline DNA. They drew four milliliters of peripheral blood before surgery. Total RNA (roughly 0.45 ug) served as template for TCR beta cDNA synthesis primed by a constant-region primer. Investigators got TCR beta libraries out of three nested multiplex PCR rounds, done with slightly modified ARM-PCR. TRBV1-TRBV30 forward and Cbeta reverse primers drove the first two roughly 11-cycle rounds. TCRdb called the multiplex PCR reads again in MiXCR, with one record for every CDR3 protein. The data show fewer than 400,000 distinct CDR3 sequences, roughly 60% seen once.

The TCR was taken from a middle-aged man with primary liver carcinoma and hepatitis B virus infection. The sequenced sample consisted of peripheral blood. The chain employs TRBV11-2 and TRBJ2-2; 8 bases agree with TRBD1. The CDR3 DNA reads as TGTGTCAGCAGCTTACTTCCGGGACAGGCGAACACTGGGGAGCTGTTTTTT. Translated, it gives CVSSLLPGQANTGELFF.